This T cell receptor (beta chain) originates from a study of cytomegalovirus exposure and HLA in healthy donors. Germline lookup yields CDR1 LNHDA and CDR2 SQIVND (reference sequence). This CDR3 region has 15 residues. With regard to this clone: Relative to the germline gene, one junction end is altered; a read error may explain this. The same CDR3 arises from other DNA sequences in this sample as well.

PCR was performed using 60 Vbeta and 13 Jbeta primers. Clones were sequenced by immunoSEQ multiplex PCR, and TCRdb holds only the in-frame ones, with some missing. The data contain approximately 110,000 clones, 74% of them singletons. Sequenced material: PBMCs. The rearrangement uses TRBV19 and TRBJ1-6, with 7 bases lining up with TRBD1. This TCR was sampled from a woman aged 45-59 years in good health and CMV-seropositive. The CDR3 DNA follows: TGTGCCAGTAGTATCCGGGGACAGCTAAATTCCCCCCTCCACTTT. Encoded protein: CASSIRGQLNSPLHF.